One and the same sample provided the 9 T cell receptor beta chains below, sequenced in a study of blood T cell repertoires in COVID-19. This table comes from immunoSEQ multiplex PCR, and its TCRdb copy is limited to in-frame clones, with some not included. The sample lists about 40,000 clones; about nine tenths were seen once. Material: peripheral blood. Receptor source: a man between 60 and 70 years old with acute or convalescent COVID-19.

The rearrangement links TRBV6-5 to TRBJ2-5, with a weak D call TRBD2 (6 bases). Trimming pared 6 bases from V and 5 bases from J, leaving 10 bases between. Germline V gives CDR1 MNHEY, CDR2 SVGAGI. The CDR3 is made up of 12 amino acids. The CDR3 DNA reads as TGTGCCAGCAGGGACTATCGGGAGACCCAGTACTTC. Encoded protein: CASRDYRETQYF.

J is TRBJ2-7 and V is TRBV7-6; TRBD2 matches 8 bases. V dropped 3 bases and J dropped 1; count of bases not matched to a gene: 5. This CDR3 is 15 amino acids long. Germline lookup yields CDR1 SGHVS and CDR2 FNYEAQ. CDR3 nucleotides: TGTGCCAGCAGCTTGGTCGGGAGGGCTTCCTACGAGCAGTACTTC. Amino acid sequence: CASSLVGRASYEQYF.

This clone was seen once. This chain connects TRBV29-1 to TRBJ2-7, with 8 bases aligning to TRBD2. The CDR3 runs to 14 residues. Germline lookup yields CDR1 SQVTM and CDR2 ANQGSEA. The V segment lost 1 base and the J segment 5 bases; nucleotides outside the gene matches: 7. The CDR3 region is CSVEASGQPHEQYF. The CDR3 nucleotides are TGCAGCGTTGAAGCTAGCGGGCAACCTCACGAGCAGTACTTC.

This chain joins TRBV2 and TRBJ2-5, with D perhaps matching TRBD1 (6 bases). The CDR3 loop spans 14 amino acids. Trimming left V 4 bases short and J 2 bases short, with 11 bases between. Germline V gives CDR1 SNHLY, CDR2 FYNNEI. The chain's CDR3 is CASSVGGQQETQYF. CDR3 DNA: TGTGCCAGCAGTGTTGGGGGCCAGCAAGAGACCCAGTACTTC.

The count of this clone is one. The CDR3 DNA is TGTGCCACCAACCGGGACAGCGGGACTGAAGCTTTCTTT. Translating it yields CATNRDSGTEAFF. The rearrangement links TRBV9 to TRBJ1-1; 7 bases are a match to TRBD1. CDR1 and CDR2 (germline): SGDLS, YYNGEE. V lost 9 bases, J lost 5 bases, and 10 bases stayed unmatched. This CDR3 contains 13 residues.

The chain combines TRBV29-1 with TRBJ1-3; D is perhaps TRBD1 (5 bases). Trimming stripped 6 bases from V and 2 bases from J, with 17 bases between. There are 15 residues in the CDR3. Germline lookup yields CDR1 SQVTM and CDR2 ANQGSEA. The CDR3 here is CSVDDPTGAGNTIYF. In DNA form, the CDR3 reads TGCAGCGTCGACGACCCGACGGGGGCTGGAAACACCATATATTTT.

V and J are TRBV5-4 and TRBJ2-1, with D maybe TRBD2 (6 bases). Trimming left V 6 bases short and J 10 bases short, with 20 bases between. Germline-derived CDR1 and CDR2 are SGHNT and YYREEE (reference sequence). CDR3 length equals 14 residues. The DNA of the CDR3 is TGTGCCAGCACCCTTGATAGCGGAGCCGGGGAGCAGTTCTTC. Amino acids: CASTLDSGAGEQFF. Together with reference TRBV5-4 and TRBJ2-1, the CDR3 gives the full variable domain: ETGVTQSPTHLIKTRGQQVTLRCSSQSGHNTVSWYQQALGQGPQFIFQYYREEENGRGNFPPRFSGLQFPNYSSELNVNALELDDSALYLCASTLDSGAGEQFFGPGTRLTVL.

V gene TRBV4-3 combines with J gene TRBJ1-4; TRBD1 matches at 7 bases. Unmatched junction bases numbered 7, after V lost 2 bases and J lost 7 bases. The CDR3 is 15 residues long. In germline, CDR1 is LGHNA, CDR2 YSLEER. This CDR3 is CASSQSDRELEKLFF. CDR3 DNA sequence: TGCGCCAGCAGCCAATCCGACAGGGAACTTGAAAAACTGTTTTTT.

The chain links TRBV5-1 to TRBJ2-3; D is perhaps TRBD2 (6 bases). V was shortened by 4 bases and J by 4 bases, with 13 bases between the two germline ends. Germline values: CDR1 SGHRS, CDR2 YFSETQ. This CDR3 contains 14 residues. The CDR3 DNA reads as TGCGCCAGCAGCCCGGTTGCGGGATCAGATACGCAGTATTTT. This codes for CASSPVAGSDTQYF.